A selection of T cell receptor beta chains follows, all from one sample in a study of T cell changes during pregnancy in multiple sclerosis. Measured with immunoSEQ multiplex PCR; TCRdb has only the in-frame clones, and not every one. There are more than 55,000 clones in the sample; roughly 94% occur only once, and 2.5% lies in the top ten. Sequencing used CD8+ T cells from peripheral blood mononuclear cells, obtained after pregnancy. Every receptor here comes from a female donor with multiple sclerosis, enrolled in a pregnancy study. The CDR3 runs from the conserved cysteine through the conserved F or W. Fields, in order: D gene, J gene, V gene, CDR3 length, clone size, CDR3 protein, CDR3 DNA. D genes are given only for firm matches. Some rows mark clone size as missing; the rest say once, few, many or name a class of expanded clone.

- | TRBJ2-7 | TRBV11-2 | 14 | - | CASSSAGLGREQYF | TGTGCCAGCAGCTCCGCGGGGCTAGGGCGCGAGCAGTACTTC
TRBD1 | TRBJ2-7 | TRBV9 | 14 | once | CASSVRDRGWEQYF | TGTGCCAGCAGCGTCCGGGACAGGGGATGGGAGCAGTACTTC
- | TRBJ1-1 | TRBV19 | 12 | - | CASSLGTDEAFF | TGTGCCAGTAGTCTTGGGACTGATGAAGCTTTCTTT
- | TRBJ2-1 | TRBV4-3 | 17 | - | CASSQIPSDRGGDEQFF | TGCGCCAGCAGCCAGATCCCTTCCGACAGGGGAGGGGATGAGCAGTTCTTC
- | TRBJ2-1 | TRBV10-2 | 14 | - | CASSEIKRTNEQFF | TGCGCCAGCAGTGAAATCAAGCGAACCAATGAGCAGTTCTTC
TRBD2 | TRBJ2-2 | TRBV15 | 16 | - | CATSLSSGILGGELFF | TGTGCCACCAGCTTATCTAGCGGGATCCTCGGCGGGGAGCTGTTTTTT
TRBD1 | TRBJ2-3 | TRBV25-1 | 15 | - | CASSEVGRGTDTQYF | TGTGCCAGCAGTGAAGTAGGCAGGGGGACAGATACGCAGTATTTT
- | TRBJ2-1 | TRBV30 | 16 | - | CAWSGHRTTTYNEQFF | TGTGCCTGGAGTGGTCACCGCACCACTACCTACAATGAGCAGTTCTTC
- | TRBJ2-2 | TRBV4-1 | 14 | - | CASWDSGGTGELFF | TGCGCCAGTTGGGACTCCGGAGGAACCGGGGAGCTGTTTTTT
TRBD1 | TRBJ1-1 | TRBV5-1 | 14 | - | CASSWDSSNTEAFF | TGCGCCAGCAGCTGGGACAGCTCGAACACTGAAGCTTTCTTT
TRBD2 | TRBJ2-5 | TRBV30 | 14 | - | CAWSGTSGSETQYF | TGTGCCTGGAGTGGTACTAGCGGGAGCGAGACCCAGTACTTC
- | TRBJ1-4 | TRBV4-1 | 16 | - | CASSQERSGMREKLFF | TGCGCCAGCAGCCAAGAACGGTCCGGGATGAGGGAAAAACTGTTTTTT
TRBD2 | TRBJ2-3 | TRBV14 | 17 | - | CASSQGRAGGITDTQYF | TGTGCCAGCAGCCAAGGTCGCGCGGGAGGGATCACAGATACGCAGTATTTT
- | TRBJ2-6 | TRBV7-9 | 16 | - | CASSEPRVGGANVLTF | TGTGCCAGCAGCGAGCCGAGGGTTGGCGGGGCCAACGTCCTGACTTTC
TRBD2 | TRBJ2-3 | TRBV9 | 16 | once | CASSVPSGREGDTQYF | TGTGCCAGCAGCGTACCTAGCGGGAGGGAGGGCGATACGCAGTATTTT
TRBD2 | TRBJ2-7 | TRBV6-5 | 16 | - | CASSSPRGGQVHEQYF | TGTGCCAGCAGTTCCCCTCGGGGGGGGCAGGTCCACGAGCAGTACTTC
TRBD1 | TRBJ1-1 | TRBV7-8 | 15 | - | CASSAPGTENTEAFF | TGTGCCAGCAGCGCACCCGGGACAGAGAACACTGAAGCTTTCTTT
- | TRBJ2-1 | TRBV19 | 15 | - | CASSIARASYNEQFF | TGTGCCAGTAGTATAGCTCGAGCCTCCTACAATGAGCAGTTCTTC
- | TRBJ2-7 | TRBV19 | 14 | - | CARPINDKRCEQYF | TGTGCCAGGCCCATTAATGACAAGCGGTGCGAGCAGTACTTC
- | TRBJ2-7 | TRBV4-2 | 13 | - | CASSQGDGGEQYF | TGTGCCAGCAGCCAAGGGGACGGGGGCGAGCAGTACTTC
- | TRBJ2-7 | TRBV2 | 12 | - | CASAPLAYEQYF | TGTGCCAGCGCGCCCCTAGCGTACGAGCAGTACTTC
- | TRBJ2-7 | TRBV19 | 14 | - | CASSISGSSYEQYF | TGTGCCAGTAGTATAAGCGGCAGCTCCTACGAGCAGTACTTC
TRBD2 | TRBJ2-1 | TRBV4-2 | 18 | - | CASSPNRLGGPTIDEQFF | TGTGCCAGCAGCCCTAACCGTCTGGGAGGGCCAACGATCGATGAGCAGTTCTTC
- | TRBJ2-2 | TRBV27 | 13 | once | CASSVLDTGELFF | TGTGCCAGCAGCGTCTTAGATACCGGGGAGCTGTTTTTT
- | TRBJ1-1 | TRBV4-2 | 15 | - | CASSQESLSDTEAFF | TGTGCCAGCAGCCAAGAAAGTCTTAGCGACACTGAAGCTTTCTTT
- | TRBJ1-5 | TRBV10-2 | 13 | - | CASRVGQGQPQHF | TGCGCCAGCAGGGTAGGGCAGGGCCAGCCCCAGCATTTT
- | TRBJ2-2 | TRBV4-1 | 17 | - | CASSHSWDWENTGELFF | TGCGCCAGCAGCCATTCGTGGGACTGGGAGAACACCGGGGAGCTGTTTTTT
- | TRBJ1-3 | TRBV4-1 | 15 | - | CASSQVQGGGNTIYF | TGCGCCAGCAGCCAAGTCCAAGGGGGTGGAAACACCATATATTTT
- | TRBJ2-1 | TRBV7-7 | 12 | - | CASSPGLNEQFF | TGTGCCAGCAGCCCTGGCCTCAATGAGCAGTTCTTC
- | TRBJ2-1 | TRBV14 | 16 | - | CASSQVSRGDNNEQFF | TGTGCCAGCAGCCAAGTGTCCAGGGGGGACAACAATGAGCAGTTCTTC
- | TRBJ2-7 | TRBV6-6 | 15 | - | CASTPNGIPFYEQYF | TGTGCCAGCACCCCAAACGGGATACCCTTCTACGAGCAGTACTTC
TRBD2 | TRBJ2-7 | TRBV5-6 | 14 | - | CASSLSLAGYEQYF | TGTGCCAGCAGCTTGTCACTAGCGGGATACGAGCAGTACTTC
- | TRBJ1-1 | TRBV5-1 | 14 | - | CASSLRDMNTEAFF | TGCGCCAGCAGCTTGCGGGACATGAACACTGAAGCTTTCTTT
- | TRBJ2-7 | TRBV19 | 13 | - | CASSQAGHYEQYF | TGTGCCAGTAGTCAAGCAGGGCACTACGAGCAGTACTTC
- | TRBJ1-1 | TRBV7-9 | 14 | few | CASREGGMNTEAFF | TGTGCCAGCAGGGAAGGGGGAATGAACACTGAAGCTTTCTTT
- | TRBJ1-5 | TRBV5-4 | 14 | once | CASSLGGSNQPQHF | TGTGCCAGCAGCCTAGGTGGCAGCAATCAGCCCCAGCATTTT
TRBD2 | TRBJ2-3 | TRBV7-9 | 12 | - | CASSPDGGEQYF | TGTGCCAGCAGCCCTGATGGGGGGGAGCAGTATTTT
TRBD1 | TRBJ1-1 | TRBV7-2 | 17 | - | CASSLGGMGTVNTEAFF | TGTGCCAGCAGCTTAGGGGGTATGGGGACAGTGAACACTGAAGCTTTCTTT
- | TRBJ2-7 | TRBV4-2 | 13 | - | CASSQTVSYEQYF | TGTGCCAGCAGCCAAACTGTATCCTACGAGCAGTACTTC
TRBD2 | TRBJ2-7 | TRBV7-9 | 14 | - | CASSSGLAAYEQYF | TGTGCCAGCTCCTCGGGACTAGCGGCCTACGAGCAGTACTTC
TRBD2 | TRBJ2-1 | TRBV27 | 15 | - | CASSLVASGYNEQFF | TGTGCCAGCAGTTTAGTGGCTAGCGGGTACAATGAGCAGTTCTTC
- | TRBJ2-1 | TRBV9 | 13 | - | CASSVGTPGEQFF | TGTGCCAGCAGCGTCGGGACACCCGGAGAGCAGTTCTTC
- | TRBJ2-1 | TRBV27 | 15 | - | CASSFSAVTFGEQFF | TGTGCCAGCAGTTTTTCAGCGGTAACCTTCGGTGAGCAGTTCTTC